A single sample gave rise to the 21 T cell receptor beta chains below, sequenced in a study of cytomegalovirus exposure and HLA in healthy donors. Some clones are missing from TCRdb's copy, which holds only in-frame ones; the method was immunoSEQ multiplex PCR. The sample consists of about 130,000 clones, approximately 91% of them appearing once. Sequenced input: PBMCs. These receptors were obtained from a man aged 25-45 years in good health and CMV-seronegative.

The chain links TRBV5-1 to TRBJ2-7, with unresolved D. The CDR3 is 13 residues long. The germline CDR1 and CDR2 sequences are SGHRS and YFSETQ. Trimming took 0 bases from V and 0 from J, leaving 4 bases between them. CDR3 sequence reads: CASSLAVSYEQYF. The CDR3 bases are TGCGCCAGCAGCTTGGCGGTCTCCTACGAGCAGTACTTC.

Here the CDR3 reads CASSPGDRNVNTEAFF. The CDR3 DNA follows: TGTGCCAGCAGCCCGGGGGACAGGAACGTGAACACTGAAGCTTTCTTT. This chain connects TRBV7-9 to TRBJ1-1; 8 bases align to TRBD1. Germline trimming cut 5 bases from V and 0 bases from J; bases unmatched to any gene: 8. Looked up from germline, CDR1 is SEHNR and CDR2 is FQNEAQ (reference sequence). This CDR3 is 16 amino acids long.

The chain couples TRBV19 to TRBJ2-1; D is ambiguous. Germline V gene sequence: CDR1 LNHDA, CDR2 SQIVND (reference sequence). V was clipped by 9 bases and J by 1 base, with 13 bases between them. This CDR3 region has 14 residues. The CDR3 protein is CASRSANSYNEQFF. CDR3 bases: TGTGCCAGCAGAAGCGCGAATTCCTACAATGAGCAGTTCTTC.

The gene calls are TRBV19 and TRBJ2-5; 7 bases line up with TRBD2. Germline V gene sequence: CDR1 LNHDA, CDR2 SQIVND (reference sequence). This CDR3 spans 15 amino acids. V lost 7 bases to trimming and J lost 5 bases; unmatched junction nucleotides: 13. CDR3 nucleotide sequence: TGTGCCAGTAAGGTTAGCCTAGCGGAGTGGGAGACCCAGTACTTC. Its protein product is CASKVSLAEWETQYF.

The gene calls are TRBV18 and TRBJ2-7; 13 bases map to TRBD2. CDR3 size: 15 residues. Germline values: CDR1 KGHSH, CDR2 LQKENI. The V segment lost 5 bases and the J segment 7 bases; nucleotides outside the gene matches: 8. The CDR3 bases are TGTGCCAGCTCAAGCACTAGCGGGAGGGCTTTTGAGCAGTACTTC. Protein product: CASSSTSGRAFEQYF.

This clone was found once. The chain uses TRBV30 and TRBJ1-2; possible D gene TRBD1, 6 bases. V lost 4 bases, J lost 4 bases, and 16 bases lay in between. The CDR3 has 14 residues. Per germline, CDR1 GTSNPN and CDR2 SVGIG (reference sequence). The CDR3 loop reads CAWTPKQGPYGYTF. CDR3 bases: TGTGCCTGGACTCCAAAACAGGGCCCCTATGGCTACACCTTC.

This clone was seen a few times. V usage is TRBV9 and J usage is TRBJ1-2; perhaps TRBD1 as D (6 bases). With 3 bases removed from V and 4 bases from J, the gap between germline ends came to 13 bases. This CDR3 has 14 residues. CDR1 and CDR2 from the germline V gene are SGDLS and YYNGEE. Written as DNA, the CDR3 is TGTGCCAGCAGCGGAGGACAGTTCCTCTATGGCTACACCTTC. It specifies CASSGGQFLYGYTF.

This chain joins TRBV7-2 and TRBJ1-5; D not resolved. Per the germline V gene, CDR1 is SGHTA and CDR2 is FQGNSA. The germline V and J ends were trimmed by 0 bases and 1 base, with 7 bases remaining between them. The CDR3 spans 15 residues. The CDR3 loop is CASSLAATSNQPQHF. In DNA form, the CDR3 reads TGTGCCAGCAGCTTAGCCGCGACAAGCAATCAGCCCCAGCATTTT.

The chain joins TRBV7-2 to TRBJ2-7; tentatively, D is TRBD2 (6 bases). Trimming cost V 2 bases and J 1 base, with 9 bases left between them. The CDR3 length is 14 residues. In germline, CDR1 is SGHTA, CDR2 FQGNSA. The CDR3 reads CASSLRGESYEQYF. In DNA, the CDR3 is TGTGCCAGCAGCTTACGCGGGGAATCCTACGAGCAGTACTTC.

This chain uses TRBV25-1 with TRBJ1-3; D remains unclear. The germline V gene encodes CDR1 MGHDK and CDR2 SYGVNS. This CDR3 spans 14 amino acids. Deletions cut 3 bases from V and 0 bases from J, with 6 bases between. CDR3 in DNA: TGTGCCAGCAGTGACCTAAGCTCTGGAAACACCATATATTTT. It is translated as CASSDLSSGNTIYF.

The chain links TRBV5-6 to TRBJ1-2, with 9 bases that match TRBD1. Germline lookup yields CDR1 SGHDT and CDR2 YYEEEE. This CDR3 has 15 residues. V trimming: 4 bases; J trimming: 5 bases; junction bases outside the gene matches: 9. The CDR3 is CASSGTGPSSYGYTF. The DNA of the CDR3 is TGTGCCAGCAGCGGGACAGGGCCTTCGTCTTATGGCTACACCTTC.

This clone was recorded once. J is TRBJ2-7 and V is TRBV9; 13 bases are a match to TRBD2. V trimming: 3 bases; J trimming: 0 bases; junction bases outside the gene matches: 3. Germline V gene data show CDR1 as SGDLS and CDR2 as YYNGEE. The CDR3 contains 16 residues. For the CDR3, the DNA is TGTGCCAGCAGCGGGGGGACTAGCGGGACCTCCTACGAGCAGTACTTC. It translates to CASSGGTSGTSYEQYF.

This clone was found a few times. The V and J genes are TRBV6-1 and TRBJ1-5, with D maybe TRBD1 (5 bases). V shed 4 bases and J shed 1 base, with 11 bases lying between them. The CDR3 is made up of 15 amino acids. Germline V gene data show CDR1 as MNHNS and CDR2 as SASEGT. CDR3 protein: CASSVGLESNQPQHF. CDR3 sequence (DNA): TGTGCCAGCAGTGTGGGGCTGGAGAGCAATCAGCCCCAGCATTTT.

V is TRBV9 and J is TRBJ2-1; 12 bases map to TRBD2. With V trimmed by 0 bases and J by 7 bases, 2 bases remained unmatched. This CDR3 is built from 15 residues. Germline CDR1 is SGDLS and CDR2 is YYNGEE. The CDR3: CASSVDGTSGNEQFF. The CDR3 DNA sequence: TGTGCCAGCAGCGTAGATGGGACTAGCGGGAATGAGCAGTTCTTC. The full variable domain, rest sourced from reference TRBV9 and TRBJ2-1, is DSGVTQTPKHLITATGQRVTLRCSPRSGDLSVYWYQQSLDQGLQFLIQYYNGEERAKGNILERFSAQQFPDLHSELNLSSLELGDSALYFCASSVDGTSGNEQFFGPGTRLTVL.

The chain links TRBV5-1 to TRBJ2-2, with D possibly TRBD2 on 7 matching bases. Germline loops: CDR1 SGHRS, CDR2 YFSETQ. Trimming pared 2 bases from V and 4 bases from J, leaving 15 bases between. This CDR3 comprises 16 residues. The CDR3 DNA sequence: TGCGCCAGCAGCTTTCGGCCAGGGGAGGGCACCGGGGAGCTGTTTTTT. Translating it yields CASSFRPGEGTGELFF.

The V and J genes are TRBV27 and TRBJ2-1; 7 nucleotides align to TRBD2. CDR1 is MNHEY and CDR2 is SMNVEV in the germline V gene (reference sequence). With 2 bases clipped from V and 2 bases from J, the junction kept 3 bases outside the gene matches. This CDR3 has 15 amino acids. The CDR3 nucleotides are TGTGCCAGCAGTTTACCTAGCGGAGCCTACAATGAGCAGTTCTTC. Its protein product is CASSLPSGAYNEQFF.

The rearrangement uses TRBV29-1 and TRBJ1-2; D is perhaps TRBD1 (5 bases). This CDR3 spans 13 amino acids. Germline CDR1 and CDR2: SQVTM and ANQGSEA. Trimming removed 3 bases at V and 5 bases at J, with 13 bases between. The CDR3 DNA is TGCAGCGTTGAGGCAGGGAAGATTTATGGCTACACCTTC. This sequence encodes CSVEAGKIYGYTF.

The chain combines TRBV14 with TRBJ2-5, with D perhaps TRBD2 (5 bases). Per germline, CDR1 SGHDN and CDR2 FVKESK. Trimming shortened V by 0 bases and J by 4 bases, and 18 bases separated the two germline ends. This CDR3 is 17 amino acids long. CDR3 amino acids: CASSQDMLAQDRETQYF. The CDR3 DNA is TGTGCCAGCAGCCAAGATATGCTAGCCCAAGATAGAGAGACCCAGTACTTC.

J is TRBJ1-4 and V is TRBV25-1; unclear D gene. Trimming took off 8 bases at V and 7 bases at J, with 14 bases between the two ends. Germline V gives CDR1 MGHDK, CDR2 SYGVNS. This CDR3 has 13 residues. This CDR3 is CASAGGLGEKLFF. The CDR3, as DNA: TGTGCCAGCGCGGGTGGGTTGGGTGAAAAACTGTTTTTT.

As to this clone: Other DNA variants within this sample encode the same CDR3. This sequence joins TRBV14 and TRBJ2-7, with 10 positions matching TRBD2. The CDR3 spans 14 residues. The V segment lost 1 base and the J segment 3 bases; nucleotides outside the gene matches: 0. Germline assignment: CDR1 SGHDN and CDR2 FVKESK. The CDR3 sequence is CASSQGLAGYEQYF. The CDR3 bases are TGTGCCAGCAGCCAAGGACTAGCGGGCTACGAGCAGTACTTC.

V is TRBV4-1 and J is TRBJ2-7; 8 bases are shared with TRBD1. CDR1 is MGHRA, CDR2 YSYEKL, per germline. CDR3 length: 15 amino acids. After removal of 4 bases from V and 6 bases from J, the junction contained 11 bases not matched to a gene. The CDR3 DNA reads as TGCGCCAGCAGCCGCCCGGACAGGGAGGCGAGCGAGCAGTACTTC. This translates into CASSRPDREASEQYF.